These 23 T cell receptor beta chains came from one sample sequenced in a study of OX40 agonist ivuxolimab in advanced cancers. Only in-frame clones appear in the TCRdb table, and some are missing; sequencing was by immunoSEQ multiplex PCR. In the table there are 35,000 to 45,000 clones, roughly 92% of which are singletons. The sequences come from CD4+ or CD8+ T cells sorted from blood, collected in a trial of the OX40 agonist ivuxolimab. The receptor set was obtained from an adult with an advanced solid tumor such as melanoma, head and neck, liver or kidney cancer.

This sequence joins TRBV7-9 and TRBJ2-1; D is possibly TRBD1 (8 bases). The ends were cut back, 4 bases at V and 5 bases at J, with 18 bases in the middle. Germline V gene sequence: CDR1 SEHNR, CDR2 FQNEAQ (reference sequence). The CDR3 has 16 residues. CDR3 DNA: TGTGCCAGCAGCTCCCGAGACAGGGGAGGGCACAATGAGCAGTTCTTC. Protein: CASSSRDRGGHNEQFF.

The chain recombines TRBV27 with TRBJ2-7; 9 nucleotides align to TRBD2. The CDR3 is made up of 13 amino acids. From germline, CDR1 is MNHEY and CDR2 SMNVEV (reference sequence). With V trimmed by 3 bases and J by 12 bases, 9 bases remained unmatched. The CDR3 nucleotides read TGTGCCAGCAGTTTCGGGATAGCGGGAGTACCGTACTTC. Residues: CASSFGIAGVPYF.

The chain combines TRBV27 with TRBJ2-7, with D maybe TRBD1 (5 bases). V dropped 6 bases and J dropped 5 bases, with 20 bases sitting between them. CDR3 length: 15 residues. The V gene's germline CDR1 is MNHEY and CDR2 SMNVEV (reference sequence). The CDR3 loop reads CASSPTDPYSNEQYF. The CDR3 region has the DNA TGTGCCAGCAGCCCGACAGACCCCTATTCGAACGAGCAGTACTTC.

The chain joins TRBV19 to TRBJ2-7, with D possibly matching TRBD1 (5 bases). Trimming shortened V by 1 base and J by 5 bases, and 9 bases separated the two germline ends. Germline loops: CDR1 LNHDA, CDR2 SQIVND (reference sequence). This CDR3 is 13 amino acids long. For the CDR3, the DNA is TGTGCCAGTAGTATAGGACAGTCTGACGAGCAGTACTTC. It yields the protein CASSIGQSDEQYF.

The chain combines TRBV7-9 with TRBJ2-7, with D possibly TRBD2 on 5 matching bases. Trimming took 0 bases from V and 2 from J, leaving 14 bases between them. CDR1 and CDR2 from the germline V gene are SEHNR and FQNEAQ (reference sequence). The CDR3 covers 16 residues. CDR3 region: CASSLASGVPPYEQYF. In DNA form, the CDR3 reads TGTGCCAGCAGCTTAGCGTCCGGGGTACCCCCCTACGAGCAGTACTTC.

The rearrangement uses TRBV7-9 and TRBJ2-7; D not resolved. Germline values: CDR1 SEHNR, CDR2 FQNEAQ (reference sequence). Trimming removed 1 base from V and 7 bases from J, with 5 bases in between. The CDR3 sequence is 11 residues long. The chain's CDR3 is CASSLVGEQYF. The CDR3 nucleotides are TGTGCCAGCAGCTTAGTTGGGGAGCAGTACTTC.

This clone has a handful of counts. One end of the junction is discordant with germline, which a read error may explain. The chain combines TRBV6-5 with TRBJ2-7; 8 bases map to TRBD2. The CDR3 totals 13 residues. Germline V CDR1 and CDR2: MNHEY, SVGAGI. The CDR3: CASSYSGTSDKDF. CDR3 coding DNA: TGTGCCAGCAGTTACTCCGGGACTAGTGATAAGGACTTC.

The rearrangement uses TRBV11-2 and TRBJ2-7, with 10 bases identical to TRBD1. Per the germline V gene, CDR1 is SGHAT and CDR2 is FQNNGV. CDR3 length: 13 amino acids. Germline trimming cut 5 bases from V and 7 bases from J; bases unmatched to any gene: 5. The CDR3 spells CASSRDRGLEQYF. DNA for the CDR3: TGTGCCAGCAGCCGAGACAGGGGGCTTGAGCAGTACTTC.

The V and J genes are TRBV15 and TRBJ1-5; D may be TRBD1 (6 bases). Trimming stripped 1 base from V and 5 bases from J, with 15 bases between. CDR3 length: 16 amino acids. Per germline, CDR1 LNHNV and CDR2 YYDKDF (reference sequence). The CDR3 DNA reads as TGTGCCACCAGCAGAGTTGCGGGGGCGGTCGATCAGCCCCAGCATTTT. Amino acid sequence: CATSRVAGAVDQPQHF.

The chain recombines TRBV2 with TRBJ2-7, with 10 bases aligning to TRBD2. CDR1 is SNHLY, CDR2 FYNNEI, per germline. V lost 5 bases to trimming and J lost 6 bases; unmatched junction nucleotides: 13. The CDR3 is 16 amino acids. The CDR3 reads CASSPPRASGSGEQYF. DNA for the CDR3: TGTGCCAGCAGTCCCCCAAGGGCTAGCGGGAGCGGCGAGCAGTACTTC.

This chain connects TRBV10-3 to TRBJ1-5; D uncertain. Germline CDR1 reads ENHRY; CDR2 reads SYGVKD. The CDR3 consists of 13 residues. The V and J ends lost 3 bases and 0 bases respectively, with 3 bases between them. The CDR3 region is CAISDLSNQPQHF. The CDR3, as DNA: TGTGCCATCAGTGACCTTAGCAATCAGCCCCAGCATTTT.

The chain carries TRBV16 and TRBJ1-5; the D is unclear. Germline V gene lookup returns CDR1 KGHSY and CDR2 FQNENV. The CDR3 is 14 amino acids. Trimming removed 4 bases from V and 2 bases from J, with 9 bases in between. The CDR3 DNA reads as TGTGCCAGCAGCCCTAGATCTGGCAATCAGCCCCAGCATTTT. The encoded protein is CASSPRSGNQPQHF.

The chain carries TRBV5-6 and TRBJ2-7, with TRBD2 identical over 7 bases. Germline V gene sequence: CDR1 SGHDT, CDR2 YYEEEE. Germline trimming cut 4 bases from V and 6 bases from J; bases unmatched to any gene: 7. The CDR3 length is 13 residues. The DNA of the CDR3 is TGTGCCAGCAGCATACTGACTAGCTCCGAGCAGTACTTC. It codes for CASSILTSSEQYF.

The CDR3 sequence: CASSLAGQGAGNEQFF. CDR3 nucleotides: TGCGCCAGCAGCTTGGCCGGACAGGGGGCAGGCAATGAGCAGTTCTTC. This rearrangement joins TRBV5-1 to TRBJ2-1; 11 nucleotides agree with TRBD1. CDR1 SGHRS and CDR2 YFSETQ come from the germline V gene. The CDR3 length is 16 residues. The V and J ends lost 0 bases and 6 bases, in that order; junction bases with no gene match: 5.

The rearrangement links TRBV9 to TRBJ2-2; D is possibly TRBD2 (6 bases). The germline V gene has CDR1 SGDLS and CDR2 YYNGEE. The CDR3 runs to 11 residues. Trimming removed 10 bases from V and 5 bases from J, with 9 bases in between. The CDR3 reads CAGTSTGELFF. The CDR3 nucleotides read TGTGCCGGGACTTCAACCGGGGAGCTGTTTTTT.

This clone is a singleton in its sample. The J gene is TRBJ2-5, the V gene TRBV27, with unresolved D. Trimming took off 5 bases at V and 0 bases at J, with 10 bases between the two ends. The CDR3 has 14 residues. Germline-derived CDR1 and CDR2 are MNHEY and SMNVEV (reference sequence). CDR3 in DNA: TGTGCCAGCAGTAACCGACTCGACCAAGAGACCCAGTACTTC. It yields the protein CASSNRLDQETQYF.

The chain couples TRBV9 to TRBJ2-7, with 9 bases lining up with TRBD1. V was clipped by 2 bases and J by 2 bases; unmatched bases: 5. The V gene's germline CDR1 is SGDLS and CDR2 YYNGEE. The CDR3 sequence is 15 residues long. CDR3 residues: CASSVTGTGTYEQYF. As DNA, the CDR3 is TGTGCCAGCAGCGTCACCGGGACAGGGACCTACGAGCAGTACTTC.

The V call is TRBV20-1, the J call TRBJ2-7, with D unclear. The V and J ends lost 3 bases and 4 bases respectively, with 4 bases between them. Germline assignment: CDR1 DFQATT and CDR2 SNEGSKA (reference sequence). This CDR3 is 10 amino acids long. CDR3 nucleotides: TGCAGTGCTAGTCGGTACGAGCAGTACTTC. It encodes CSASRYEQYF.

The rearrangement uses TRBV6-1 and TRBJ1-2; D uncertain. The germline V gene has CDR1 MNHNS and CDR2 SASEGT. V dropped 11 bases and J dropped 1 base, with 11 bases sitting between them. This CDR3 has 12 residues. DNA for the CDR3: TGTGCCGCAGCCGTAGATAACTATGGCTACACCTTC. As protein: CAAAVDNYGYTF.

The chain is built from TRBV19 and TRBJ2-2; TRBD1 matches at 7 bases. The CDR3 spans 20 residues. Trimming at V came to 3 bases and at J to 3 bases, leaving 19 bases not matched to a gene. In germline, CDR1 is LNHDA, CDR2 SQIVND (reference sequence). The CDR3 loop reads CASSIPRELGRTGDTGELFF. CDR3 coding DNA: TGTGCCAGTAGTATCCCCCGTGAACTAGGCCGGACAGGTGACACCGGGGAGCTGTTTTTT. The full variable domain, with the rest looked up from reference TRBV19 and TRBJ2-2, is DGGITQSPKYLFRKEGQNVTLSCEQNLNHDAMYWYRQDPGQGLRLIYYSQIVNDFQKGDIAEGYSVSREKKESFPLTVTSAQKNPTAFYLCASSIPRELGRTGDTGELFFGEGSRLTVL.

The V gene is TRBV6-6, the J gene TRBJ1-5, with a possible D match to TRBD1 (5 bases). The CDR3 length is 14 residues. Germline V gene data show CDR1 as MNHNY and CDR2 as SVGAGI (reference sequence). Trimming took 6 bases from V and 3 from J, leaving 12 bases between them. CDR3 coding DNA: TGTGCCAGCAGCGACGGGGGGTTCAATCAGCCCCAGCATTTT. It encodes CASSDGGFNQPQHF.

The V gene is TRBV5-1, the J gene TRBJ2-1, with 8 positions matching TRBD1. The CDR3 spans 16 residues. Trimming at V came to 7 bases and at J to 4 bases, leaving 13 bases not matched to a gene. Germline values: CDR1 SGHRS, CDR2 YFSETQ. The CDR3 DNA reads as TGCGCCAGCGCCTCGACTAAAAGGACAGGGTACAATGAGCAGTTCTTC. Encoded protein: CASASTKRTGYNEQFF.

The chain has TRBV5-4 and TRBJ2-1, with 10 positions matching TRBD2. V lost 3 bases to trimming and J lost 7 bases; unmatched junction nucleotides: 4. The CDR3 sequence is 14 residues long. CDR1 is SGHNT, CDR2 YYREEE, per germline (reference sequence). The CDR3 bases are TGTGCCAGCAGCTCTAGCGGGAGTTGGAATGAGCAGTTCTTC. The encoded protein is CASSSSGSWNEQFF.